The rows below give T cell receptor beta chains drawn from one sample of a study of blood T cell repertoires in COVID-19. The method was immunoSEQ multiplex PCR; TCRdb's version includes in-frame clones alone and lacks a portion of them. The sample shows 45,000 to 70,000 clones, roughly 80% of them seen only once. The sequenced sample was peripheral blood. These receptors all come from a woman aged 55-69 years with acute or convalescent COVID-19. The CDR3 runs from the conserved cysteine through the conserved F or W. A D gene is named only where the DNA matches it firmly. The listing skips clone size in some rows; elsewhere it reads once, few, many or a size class.

d_gene: .; j_gene: TRBJ1-1; len: 13; v_gene: TRBV3-1/TRBV3-2; abundance: once; CDR3aa: CASSRLPGTEAFF; CDR3nt: TGTGCCAGCAGCCGCCTCCCGGGTACTGAAGCTTTCTTT
d_gene: TRBD1; j_gene: TRBJ2-3; len: 14; v_gene: TRBV6-1; abundance: .; CDR3aa: CASSDRTGPDTQYF; CDR3nt: TGTGCCAGCAGTGACAGGACAGGGCCAGATACGCAGTATTTT
d_gene: TRBD1; j_gene: TRBJ1-1; len: 16; v_gene: TRBV5-1; abundance: .; CDR3aa: CASSLRTGKMNTEAFF; CDR3nt: TGCGCCAGCAGCCTGCGGACAGGGAAAATGAACACTGAAGCTTTCTTT
d_gene: TRBD2; j_gene: TRBJ2-7; len: 14; v_gene: TRBV9; abundance: .; CDR3aa: CASSEGTSPHEQYF; CDR3nt: TGTGCCAGCAGCGAAGGGACTAGCCCCCACGAGCAGTACTTC
d_gene: .; j_gene: TRBJ2-1; len: 15; v_gene: TRBV6-1; abundance: .; CDR3aa: CASSEDSFSYNEQFF; CDR3nt: TGTGCCAGCAGTGAAGACAGTTTCTCCTACAATGAGCAGTTCTTC
d_gene: TRBD1; j_gene: TRBJ1-6; len: 17; v_gene: TRBV7-6; abundance: .; CDR3aa: CASSLNQPGQGFSPLHF; CDR3nt: TGTGCCAGCAGCTTAAACCAACCGGGACAGGGGTTTTCACCCCTCCACTTT
d_gene: .; j_gene: TRBJ1-2; len: 14; v_gene: TRBV4-3; abundance: .; CDR3aa: CASSQDSQGNGYTF; CDR3nt: TGCGCCAGCAGCCAAGATAGTCAGGGCAATGGCTACACCTTC
d_gene: TRBD1; j_gene: TRBJ1-5; len: 15; v_gene: TRBV4-1; abundance: .; CDR3aa: CASSARDSTNQPQHF; CDR3nt: TGCGCCAGCAGCGCCCGGGACAGTACAAATCAGCCCCAGCATTTT
d_gene: TRBD2; j_gene: TRBJ2-1; len: 15; v_gene: TRBV7-2; abundance: .; CDR3aa: CASSPSGGWNNEQFF; CDR3nt: TGTGCCAGCAGTCCTAGCGGGGGGTGGAACAATGAGCAGTTCTTC
d_gene: .; j_gene: TRBJ2-7; len: 13; v_gene: TRBV6-5; abundance: .; CDR3aa: CASRPDSGGEQYF; CDR3nt: TGTGCCAGCAGGCCCGACTCTGGCGGCGAGCAGTACTTC
d_gene: .; j_gene: TRBJ1-1; len: 13; v_gene: TRBV10-3; abundance: .; CDR3aa: CATQGELNTEAFF; CDR3nt: TGTGCCACCCAGGGCGAATTGAACACTGAAGCTTTCTTT
d_gene: .; j_gene: TRBJ1-3; len: 16; v_gene: TRBV30; abundance: few; CDR3aa: CAWSVGQPTPGNTIYF; CDR3nt: TGTGCCTGGAGTGTGGGGCAGCCGACACCTGGAAACACCATATATTTT
d_gene: .; j_gene: TRBJ1-1; len: 13; v_gene: TRBV19; abundance: .; CDR3aa: CASSLGHNTEAFF; CDR3nt: TGTGCCAGTAGCTTGGGACATAACACTGAAGCTTTCTTT
d_gene: .; j_gene: TRBJ1-6; len: 14; v_gene: TRBV30; abundance: .; CDR3aa: CAWSLRGYNSPLHF; CDR3nt: TGTGCCTGGAGCCTTCGGGGTTATAATTCACCCCTCCACTTT
d_gene: TRBD1; j_gene: TRBJ1-2; len: 16; v_gene: TRBV7-9; abundance: few; CDR3aa: CASSLLGQGARSGYTF; CDR3nt: TGTGCCAGCAGCTTACTCGGACAGGGGGCCAGGTCGGGCTACACCTTC
d_gene: .; j_gene: TRBJ2-3; len: 14; v_gene: TRBV27; abundance: .; CDR3aa: CASSLEGFPDTQYF; CDR3nt: TGTGCCAGCAGTTTGGAGGGTTTCCCAGATACGCAGTATTTT
d_gene: .; j_gene: TRBJ1-1; len: 14; v_gene: TRBV5-1; abundance: .; CDR3aa: CASSRDTLGAEAFF; CDR3nt: TGCGCCAGCAGCCGGGACACCCTGGGGGCTGAAGCTTTCTTT
d_gene: TRBD1; j_gene: TRBJ1-3; len: 16; v_gene: TRBV13; abundance: few; CDR3aa: CASSFRTGDSGNTIYF; CDR3nt: TGTGCCAGCAGCTTCCGGACAGGGGATTCTGGAAACACCATATATTTT
d_gene: TRBD1; j_gene: TRBJ1-1; len: 14; v_gene: TRBV5-4; abundance: .; CDR3aa: CASSLQGGGDEAFF; CDR3nt: TGTGCCAGCAGCTTACAGGGGGGAGGGGATGAAGCTTTCTTT
d_gene: TRBD1; j_gene: TRBJ2-2; len: 17; v_gene: TRBV5-6; abundance: .; CDR3aa: CASSLSPTGGGFGELFF; CDR3nt: TGTGCCAGCAGCTTATCCCCGACAGGGGGCGGTTTCGGGGAGCTGTTTTTT
d_gene: TRBD1; j_gene: TRBJ1-1; len: 12; v_gene: TRBV29-1; abundance: .; CDR3aa: CSVHRGGTEAFF; CDR3nt: TGCAGCGTTCACAGGGGTGGCACTGAAGCTTTCTTT
d_gene: TRBD2; j_gene: TRBJ2-1; len: 14; v_gene: TRBV11-3; abundance: .; CDR3aa: CASSFSGGPGEQFF; CDR3nt: TGTGCCAGCAGTTTTAGCGGGGGACCCGGTGAGCAGTTCTTC
d_gene: .; j_gene: TRBJ1-1; len: 15; v_gene: TRBV5-1; abundance: .; CDR3aa: CASSLARGPNTEAFF; CDR3nt: TGCGCCAGCAGCTTGGCAAGGGGCCCGAACACTGAAGCTTTCTTT
d_gene: TRBD1; j_gene: TRBJ1-2; len: 14; v_gene: TRBV3-1/TRBV3-2; abundance: .; CDR3aa: CASSPGTGRYGYTF; CDR3nt: TGTGCCAGCAGCCCTGGGACAGGCCGCTATGGCTACACCTTC
d_gene: .; j_gene: TRBJ1-1; len: 14; v_gene: TRBV6-5; abundance: few; CDR3aa: CASSRLSGDTEAFF; CDR3nt: TGTGCCAGCAGCCGACTTTCGGGGGACACTGAAGCTTTCTTT
d_gene: TRBD1; j_gene: TRBJ2-1; len: 15; v_gene: TRBV5-6; abundance: .; CDR3aa: CASSLDRGLANEQFF; CDR3nt: TGTGCCAGCAGCTTGGACAGGGGGCTGGCCAATGAGCAGTTCTTC
d_gene: .; j_gene: TRBJ2-7; len: 14; v_gene: TRBV6-5; abundance: .; CDR3aa: CASSYSNAGYEQYF; CDR3nt: TGTGCCAGCAGTTACTCGAATGCGGGCTACGAGCAGTACTTC
d_gene: .; j_gene: TRBJ2-5; len: 13; v_gene: TRBV7-8; abundance: .; CDR3aa: CASSLAEQETQYF; CDR3nt: TGTGCCAGCAGCTTAGCGGAGCAAGAGACCCAGTACTTC
d_gene: .; j_gene: TRBJ1-6; len: 15; v_gene: TRBV5-4; abundance: .; CDR3aa: CASSSDRSGNSPLHF; CDR3nt: TGTGCCAGCAGCTCGGACAGATCGGGTAATTCACCCCTCCACTTT
d_gene: .; j_gene: TRBJ1-2; len: 13; v_gene: TRBV12-5; abundance: .; CDR3aa: CASAPGGFGGYTF; CDR3nt: TGTGCTAGTGCTCCTGGGGGCTTCGGGGGCTACACCTTC
d_gene: .; j_gene: TRBJ1-2; len: 14; v_gene: TRBV7-2; abundance: .; CDR3aa: CASSSDSKDGGYTF; CDR3nt: TGTGCCAGCAGCTCGGACAGTAAGGATGGTGGGTACACCTTC
d_gene: .; j_gene: TRBJ2-4; len: 13; v_gene: TRBV29-1; abundance: once; CDR3aa: CSVGSGAVDIQYF; CDR3nt: TGCAGCGTTGGGTCAGGGGCGGTGGACATTCAGTACTTC
d_gene: TRBD1; j_gene: TRBJ1-2; len: 16; v_gene: TRBV14; abundance: .; CDR3aa: CASKIGGTGDNYGYTF; CDR3nt: TGTGCCAGCAAAATAGGGGGCACAGGGGATAACTATGGCTACACCTTC
d_gene: .; j_gene: TRBJ1-4; len: 14; v_gene: TRBV9; abundance: .; CDR3aa: CASSQDAGDEKLFF; CDR3nt: TGTGCCAGCAGCCAGGACGCCGGGGATGAAAAACTGTTTTTT
d_gene: TRBD2; j_gene: TRBJ2-1; len: 14; v_gene: TRBV7-3; abundance: .; CDR3aa: CASRRGGSYNEQFF; CDR3nt: TGTGCCAGCAGACGGGGGGGCTCCTACAATGAGCAGTTCTTC
d_gene: TRBD1; j_gene: TRBJ1-2; len: 11; v_gene: TRBV19; abundance: .; CDR3aa: CASETGDGYTF; CDR3nt: TGTGCCAGTGAGACAGGGGATGGCTACACCTTC
d_gene: .; j_gene: TRBJ1-6; len: 13; v_gene: TRBV10-3; abundance: .; CDR3aa: CAINPGSNSPLHF; CDR3nt: TGTGCCATCAATCCGGGGAGCAATTCACCCCTCCACTTT
d_gene: .; j_gene: TRBJ1-5; len: 13; v_gene: TRBV2; abundance: once; CDR3aa: CASGGHEGQPQHF; CDR3nt: TGTGCCAGTGGTGGCCACGAGGGACAGCCCCAGCATTTT
d_gene: .; j_gene: TRBJ2-2; len: 12; v_gene: TRBV5-4; abundance: .; CDR3aa: CASEPENGELFF; CDR3nt: TGTGCCAGCGAGCCGGAGAACGGGGAGCTGTTTTTT
d_gene: .; j_gene: TRBJ2-7; len: 15; v_gene: TRBV7-9; abundance: few; CDR3aa: CASSSFGGLNYEQYF; CDR3nt: TGTGCCAGCAGCTCATTTGGGGGCTTAAATTACGAGCAGTACTTC
d_gene: TRBD1; j_gene: TRBJ1-1; len: 16; v_gene: TRBV9; abundance: .; CDR3aa: CASSAGTGSGRTEAFF; CDR3nt: TGTGCCAGCAGCGCCGGGACAGGGAGTGGTAGGACTGAAGCTTTCTTT
d_gene: .; j_gene: TRBJ1-5; len: 18; v_gene: TRBV11-2; abundance: .; CDR3aa: CASSLDKLTGRRGQPQHF; CDR3nt: TGTGCCAGCAGCTTAGATAAGTTGACGGGCAGGAGGGGTCAGCCCCAGCATTTT
d_gene: .; j_gene: TRBJ2-1; len: 16; v_gene: TRBV3-1/TRBV3-2; abundance: .; CDR3aa: CASSQGVGKRRNEQFF; CDR3nt: TGTGCCAGCAGCCAAGGGGTAGGAAAGAGGAGGAATGAGCAGTTCTTC
d_gene: TRBD1; j_gene: TRBJ1-5; len: 11; v_gene: TRBV29-1; abundance: .; CDR3aa: CSVRTGHAEHF; CDR3nt: TGCAGCGTCCGGACAGGGCATGCAGAGCATTTT
d_gene: .; j_gene: TRBJ1-2; len: 13; v_gene: TRBV4-3; abundance: once; CDR3aa: CASSQDVRAGYTF; CDR3nt: TGCGCCAGCAGCCAAGACGTGCGGGCTGGCTACACCTTC
d_gene: .; j_gene: TRBJ1-3; len: 15; v_gene: TRBV6-5; abundance: .; CDR3aa: CASSNLQGSGNTIYF; CDR3nt: TGTGCCAGCAGTAACCTACAGGGATCTGGAAACACCATATATTTT
d_gene: .; j_gene: TRBJ1-1; len: 13; v_gene: TRBV7-2; abundance: .; CDR3aa: CASSLSGKPEAFF; CDR3nt: TGTGCCAGCAGCTTGTCGGGAAAGCCTGAAGCTTTCTTT
d_gene: .; j_gene: TRBJ1-2; len: 12; v_gene: TRBV7-9; abundance: .; CDR3aa: CASTTETGGYTF; CDR3nt: TGTGCCAGCACCACCGAGACGGGGGGCTACACCTTC
d_gene: TRBD2; j_gene: TRBJ2-2; len: 18; v_gene: TRBV4-2; abundance: once; CDR3aa: CASSQESGGGASTGELFF; CDR3nt: TGTGCCAGCAGCCAAGAGTCTGGCGGGGGGGCGAGCACCGGGGAGCTGTTTTTT
d_gene: .; j_gene: TRBJ1-4; len: 13; v_gene: TRBV7-9; abundance: .; CDR3aa: CASSRGGNEKLFF; CDR3nt: TGTGCCAGCAGCCGTGGGGGGAATGAAAAACTGTTTTTT
d_gene: TRBD1; j_gene: TRBJ2-2; len: 15; v_gene: TRBV27; abundance: .; CDR3aa: CASKKETGANGELFF; CDR3nt: TGTGCCAGCAAAAAGGAGACAGGGGCTAACGGGGAGCTGTTTTTT
d_gene: .; j_gene: TRBJ2-5; len: 12; v_gene: TRBV10-3; abundance: .; CDR3aa: CAIRDYQETQYF; CDR3nt: TGTGCCATCAGGGACTATCAAGAGACCCAGTACTTC
d_gene: .; j_gene: TRBJ1-3; len: 14; v_gene: TRBV5-1; abundance: .; CDR3aa: CASSVQGLGNTIYF; CDR3nt: TGCGCCAGCAGCGTGCAGGGGCTCGGAAACACCATATATTTT
d_gene: .; j_gene: TRBJ2-3; len: 13; v_gene: TRBV2; abundance: .; CDR3aa: CASSEDNTDTQYF; CDR3nt: TGTGCCAGCAGTGAAGATAACACAGATACGCAGTATTTT
d_gene: .; j_gene: TRBJ1-5; len: 15; v_gene: TRBV4-3; abundance: .; CDR3aa: CASSQDRGGGEPQHF; CDR3nt: TGCGCCAGCAGCCAAGATAGGGGGGGCGGGGAGCCCCAGCATTTT